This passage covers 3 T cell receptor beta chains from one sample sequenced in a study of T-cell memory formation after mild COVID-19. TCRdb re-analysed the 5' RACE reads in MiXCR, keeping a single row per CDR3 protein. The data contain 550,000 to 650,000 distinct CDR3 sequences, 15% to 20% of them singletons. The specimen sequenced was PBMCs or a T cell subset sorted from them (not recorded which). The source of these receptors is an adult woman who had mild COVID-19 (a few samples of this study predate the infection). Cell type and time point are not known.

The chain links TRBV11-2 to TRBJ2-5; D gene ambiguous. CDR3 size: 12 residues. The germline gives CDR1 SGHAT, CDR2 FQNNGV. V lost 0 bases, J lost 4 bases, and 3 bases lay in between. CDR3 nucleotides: TGTGCCAGCAGCTTAGAGAGAGAGACCCAGTACTTC. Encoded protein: CASSLERETQYF.

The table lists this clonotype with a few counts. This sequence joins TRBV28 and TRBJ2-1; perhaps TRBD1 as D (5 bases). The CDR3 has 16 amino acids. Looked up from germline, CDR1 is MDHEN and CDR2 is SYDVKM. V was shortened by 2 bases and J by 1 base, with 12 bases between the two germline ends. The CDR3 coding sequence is TGTGCCAGCAGTTTAGCGCCGAAGGGGTCCTACAATGAGCAGTTCTTC. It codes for CASSLAPKGSYNEQFF. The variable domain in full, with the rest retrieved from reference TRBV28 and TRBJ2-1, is DVKVTQSSRYLVKRTGEKVFLECVQDMDHENMFWYRQDPGLGLRLIYFSYDVKMKEKGDIPEGYSVSREKKERFSLILESASTNQTSMYLCASSLAPKGSYNEQFFGPGTRLTVL.

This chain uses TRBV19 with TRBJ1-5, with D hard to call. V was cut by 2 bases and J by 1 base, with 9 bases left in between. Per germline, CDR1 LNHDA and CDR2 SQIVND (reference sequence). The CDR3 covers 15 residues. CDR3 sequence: CASSIWVTSNQPQHF. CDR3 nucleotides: TGTGCCAGTAGTATATGGGTAACGAGCAATCAGCCCCAGCATTTT.